This entry is about one TCR beta chain. Its antigen is not identified. Amplification of the TCR beta CDR3 was achieved through multiplex PCR with 32 V and 13 J primers. TCRdb reprocessed the multiplex PCR reads with MiXCR, giving one entry per CDR3 protein. The table lists 10,000 to 12,000 distinct CDR3 sequences, 25% to 35% of them singletons, with roughly 8.1% in the top ten. These data belong to a study of immune heterogeneity within non-small cell lung tumors. About the research overall: Classification of the tumors gave several squamous cell carcinomas, around 11 non-squamous carcinomas and 1 not otherwise specified. Study observations and caveats: Site-unique high-frequency clones occurred alongside identical dominant CDR3 beta clonotypes that recurred across tumor sites within a patient.

TCRs were amplified from about 620 ng gDNA of bulk tumor per sample. Every primary tumor yielded several biopsies, spaced far apart, that were taken during surgery. The study cohort was described as untreated, and its members had newly diagnosed non-small cell lung cancer. They went on to have curative surgery. The sequencing input was lung tumor tissue. The source of this sequence is a woman aged 60-75 years with non-small cell lung cancer.

The CDR3 loop is CASSQVGGEQFF. The CDR3, as DNA: TGTGCCAGCAGTCAAGTAGGCGGTGAGCAGTTCTTC. This sequence joins TRBV7-3 and TRBJ2-1; D is undetermined. CDR3 length equals 12 residues. Trimming removed 6 bases at V and 9 bases at J, with 12 bases between. Per germline, CDR1 SGHTA and CDR2 FQGTGA.